The 23 T cell receptor beta chains presented below share a single source sample, sequenced in a study of control samples from healthy donors and cancer patients. The method was immunoSEQ multiplex PCR; TCRdb's version includes in-frame clones alone and lacks a portion of them. Of about 160,000 clones listed, more than 85% are singletons. Sequenced input: blood. These receptors originate from a woman in her 30s in good health.

The chain has TRBV28 and TRBJ2-2; 7 bases fit TRBD1. After removal of 2 bases from V and 6 bases from J, the junction contained 3 bases not matched to a gene. This CDR3 contains 14 residues. Germline V CDR1 and CDR2: MDHEN, SYDVKM. CDR3 region: CASSLADRAGELFF. The CDR3 DNA follows: TGTGCCAGCAGTTTAGCTGACAGGGCCGGGGAGCTGTTTTTT.

J is TRBJ1-2 and V is TRBV18; D not certain. V was clipped by 5 bases and J by 5 bases, with 12 bases between them. Germline V gene lookup returns CDR1 KGHSH and CDR2 LQKENI. This CDR3 contains 13 residues. CDR3 amino acids: CASSSGRDYGYTF. CDR3 nucleotides: TGTGCCAGCTCATCCGGACGGGATTATGGCTACACCTTC.

The rearrangement joins TRBV28 to TRBJ2-3, with D possibly matching TRBD2 (6 bases). The germline V gene encodes CDR1 MDHEN and CDR2 SYDVKM. V gave up 3 bases and J gave up 6 bases, with 16 bases separating them. The CDR3 spans 15 residues. The DNA for the CDR3 is TGTGCCAGCAGTTTTCCCTCCTGGGGGGTGGATACGCAGTATTTT. Protein: CASSFPSWGVDTQYF.

This clone was seen only once. The CDR3 is CASSPWTSGLDTQYF. The CDR3 coding sequence is TGCGCCAGCAGCCCTTGGACTAGCGGATTGGATACGCAGTATTTT. The rearrangement uses TRBV5-1 and TRBJ2-3; TRBD2 matches 10 bases. CDR1 SGHRS and CDR2 YFSETQ come from the germline V gene. V was clipped by 4 bases and J by 6 bases; unmatched bases: 8. CDR3 length: 15 residues. Variable domain in full (rest from reference TRBV5-1 and TRBJ2-3): KAGVTQTPRYLIKTRGQQVTLSCSPISGHRSVSWYQQTPGQGLQFLFEYFSETQRNKGNFPGRFSGRQFSNSRSEMNVSTLELGDSALYLCASSPWTSGLDTQYFGPGTRLTVL.

This clone was detected a few times. The chain recombines TRBV6-2 or TRBV6-3 with TRBJ2-7, with unresolved D. CDR3 length: 14 amino acids. In germline, CDR1 is MNHEY, CDR2 SVGEGT. V lost 0 bases to trimming and J lost 0 bases, with 6 bases between them. The CDR3 here is CASSYSTASYEQYF. The CDR3, as DNA: TGTGCCAGCAGTTACTCTACAGCCTCCTACGAGCAGTACTTC.

For this clone: No DNA is shown, since the ends of the CDR3 on it are uncertain; the CDR3 is the one TCRdb lists. CDR3 protein: CASSSSTGTYNEQFF. J is TRBJ2-1 and V is TRBV28; the table's TRBD1 call for D was not verified on the DNA. Germline loops: CDR1 MDHEN, CDR2 SYDVKM. The CDR3 is made up of 15 amino acids, end residues included.

This clone was seen only once. The V call is TRBV21-1, the J call TRBJ2-5; the D call of TRBD2 is as the table states it, not checked on the DNA. TRBV21-1 is termed a pseudogene. The CDR3 is 15 amino acids. CDR3 protein: CASSAAGPEGETQYF. The CDR3 DNA reads as TGTGCCAGCAGCGCTGCCGGGCCCGAGGGTGAGACCCAGTACTTC.

J is TRBJ2-7 and V is TRBV5-1; 9 bases fit TRBD1. The germline V gene encodes CDR1 SGHRS and CDR2 YFSETQ. The CDR3 totals 15 residues. Trimming cost V 1 base and J 1 base; bases outside gene matches: 3. The CDR3 nucleotides are TGCGCCAGCAGCTTGTCGACAGGGGGGTCCTACGAGCAGTACTTC. Translating gives CASSLSTGGSYEQYF.

On this clone: Other DNA sequences in the sample encode the same CDR3. The genes are TRBV27 and TRBJ2-2; D is unresolved. Germline V gene lookup returns CDR1 MNHEY and CDR2 SMNVEV (reference sequence). CDR3 size: 12 residues. V lost 6 bases, J lost 8 bases, and 10 bases lay in between. In DNA, the CDR3 is TGTGCCAGCAGCGGCCCGACAGGGGAGCTGTTTTTT. Its protein product is CASSGPTGELFF.

The rearrangement links TRBV27 to TRBJ2-1, with 8 bases matching TRBD2. After removal of 5 bases from V and 9 bases from J, the junction contained 3 bases not matched to a gene. Germline lookup yields CDR1 MNHEY and CDR2 SMNVEV (reference sequence). The CDR3 length is 12 residues. CDR3 residues: CASSMGLGEQFF. In DNA form, the CDR3 reads TGTGCCAGCAGTATGGGACTAGGTGAGCAGTTCTTC.

The rearrangement uses TRBV6-5 and TRBJ2-3; D unclear. CDR1 is MNHEY, CDR2 SVGAGI, per germline. Trimming shortened V by 7 bases and J by 0 bases, and 14 bases separated the two germline ends. The CDR3 covers 15 residues. This CDR3 reads CASTPTDPSTDTQYF. The CDR3 region has the DNA TGTGCCAGCACCCCGACTGATCCTAGCACAGATACGCAGTATTTT.

The V gene is TRBV13, the J gene TRBJ2-1; 12 nucleotides agree with TRBD2. Germline V CDR1 and CDR2: PRHDT, FYEKMQ (reference sequence). CDR3 length: 15 amino acids. V lost 6 bases, J lost 12 bases, and 12 bases stayed unmatched. CDR3 residues: CASSSTSGGFMGQFF. The CDR3 region has the DNA TGTGCCAGCAGTTCGACTAGCGGGGGTTTTATGGGGCAGTTCTTC. The full variable domain, its missing parts supplied by reference TRBV13 and TRBJ2-1, is AAGVIQSPRHLIKEKRETATLKCYPIPRHDTVYWYQQGPGQDPQFLISFYEKMQSDKGSIPDRFSAQQFSDYHSELNMSSLELGDSALYFCASSSTSGGFMGQFFGPGTRLTVL.

This rearrangement joins TRBV28 to TRBJ1-2; perhaps TRBD1 as D (5 bases). Germline loops: CDR1 MDHEN, CDR2 SYDVKM. The V and J ends lost 2 bases and 6 bases respectively, with 13 bases between them. The CDR3 has 14 residues. In DNA, the CDR3 is TGTGCCAGCAGTTTACAGGGCAGGGTAAATGGCTACACCTTC. Protein: CASSLQGRVNGYTF.

The chain employs TRBV24-1 and TRBJ1-2; D is uncertain. This CDR3 region has 14 residues. Trimming pared 0 bases from V and 3 bases from J, leaving 7 bases between. Germline V gene sequence: CDR1 KGHDR, CDR2 SFDVKD. This CDR3 reads CATSDLSRDYGYTF. CDR3 nucleotide sequence: TGTGCCACCAGTGATTTGTCACGGGACTATGGCTACACCTTC.

The chain recombines TRBV6-5 with TRBJ2-3, with 7 bases identical to TRBD2. CDR3 length equals 14 residues. Trimming at V came to 6 bases and at J to 0 bases, leaving 3 bases not matched to a gene. Germline CDR1 MNHEY, CDR2 SVGAGI. As DNA, the CDR3 is TGTGCCAGCAGCCTCGGGGGGAGCACAGATACGCAGTATTTT. This encodes CASSLGGSTDTQYF.

V usage is TRBV7-6 and J usage is TRBJ2-1; TRBD2 might be the D (6 bases). This CDR3 has 16 amino acids. V lost 1 base to trimming and J lost 8 bases, with 18 bases between them. Germline CDR1 SGHVS, CDR2 FNYEAQ. As DNA, the CDR3 is TGTGCCAGCAGCTTAGGTGCCGGGAGTCTATACGATGAGCAGTTCTTC. It translates to CASSLGAGSLYDEQFF. Full variable domain (outside the CDR3, taken from reference TRBV7-6 and TRBJ2-1): GAGVSQSPRYKVTKRGQDVALRCDPISGHVSLYWYRQALGQGPEFLTYFNYEAQQDKSGLPNDRFSAERPEGSISTLTIQRTEQRDSAMYRCASSLGAGSLYDEQFFGPGTRLTVL.

V usage is TRBV7-2 and J usage is TRBJ1-2, with 7 positions matching TRBD1. From germline, CDR1 is SGHTA and CDR2 FQGNSA. V shed 5 bases, J shed 4 bases, and the junction held 7 bases outside the gene matches. CDR3 length equals 14 residues. CDR3 loop: CASSNRQGLYGYTF. The CDR3 DNA reads TGTGCCAGCAGCAACCGACAGGGCCTCTATGGCTACACCTTC.

The genes are TRBV7-8 and TRBJ1-6, with TRBD1 matching 9 bases. J lost 5 bases, V lost 2 bases, and 7 bases had no gene match. This CDR3 region has 17 residues. The germline V gene encodes CDR1 SGHVS and CDR2 FQNEAQ. CDR3: CASSLFVGDRDNSPLHF. The CDR3 DNA is TGTGCCAGCAGCTTATTCGTGGGGGACAGGGATAATTCACCCCTCCACTTT.

The chain employs TRBV5-4 and TRBJ2-4; TRBD1 matches at 11 bases. The trim removed 0 bases at V and 8 bases at J, leaving 10 bases unmatched. The CDR3 contains 17 residues. Germline V gene lookup returns CDR1 SGHNT and CDR2 YYREEE (reference sequence). The CDR3 region has the DNA TGTGCCAGCAGCTTGGGGCCAGGACAGGGGGCCGGGGACATTCAGTACTTC. It encodes CASSLGPGQGAGDIQYF.

CDR3 residues: CASSQDVGGYTF. The CDR3 coding sequence is TGTGCCAGCAGCCAAGACGTTGGTGGCTACACCTTC. The chain employs TRBV3-1 (or the pseudogene TRBV3-2) and TRBJ1-2; no clear D gene. Germline lookup yields CDR1 LGHDT and CDR2 YNNKEL (reference sequence). The germline V and J ends were trimmed by 0 bases and 7 bases, with 6 bases remaining between them. The CDR3 is made up of 12 amino acids.

The chain links TRBV28 to TRBJ1-5; 10 bases are shared with TRBD1. Looked up from germline, CDR1 is MDHEN and CDR2 is SYDVKM. The V segment lost 6 bases and the J segment 2 bases; nucleotides outside the gene matches: 7. The CDR3 is 16 amino acids. The CDR3, as DNA: TGTGCCAGCAGCTTTCCCGGGACAGGGGGCAATCAGCCCCAGCATTTT. Amino acids: CASSFPGTGGNQPQHF.

The J gene is TRBJ2-7, the V gene TRBV21-1; the table gives TRBD1 as D, unverified against the DNA. TRBV21-1 has pseudogene status. The CDR3 length is 14 residues. CDR3 amino acids: CASSITGAPYEQYF. The DNA of the CDR3 is TGTGCCAGCAGCATCACAGGGGCCCCCTACGAGCAGTACTTC.

The chain recombines TRBV27 with TRBJ2-7; 9 bases agree with TRBD1. Looked up from germline, CDR1 is MNHEY and CDR2 is SMNVEV (reference sequence). V gave up 3 bases and J gave up 1 base; unmatched junction bases: 7. The length of the CDR3 is 16 residues. CDR3 in DNA: TGTGCCAGCAGTTTTTTAGCCGGGACAGGGTCCTACGAGCAGTACTTC. Its protein is CASSFLAGTGSYEQYF.